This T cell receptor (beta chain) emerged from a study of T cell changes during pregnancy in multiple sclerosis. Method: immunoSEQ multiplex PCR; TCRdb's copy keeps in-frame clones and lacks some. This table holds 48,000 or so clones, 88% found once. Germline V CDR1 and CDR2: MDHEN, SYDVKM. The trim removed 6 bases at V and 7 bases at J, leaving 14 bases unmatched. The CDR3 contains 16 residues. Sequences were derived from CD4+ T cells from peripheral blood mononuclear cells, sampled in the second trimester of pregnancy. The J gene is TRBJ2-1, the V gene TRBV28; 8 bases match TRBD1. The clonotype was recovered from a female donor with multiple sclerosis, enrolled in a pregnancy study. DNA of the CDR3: TGTGCCAGCAGGCCCTCCTCGGGACAGGAGAAAAATGAGCAGTTCTTC. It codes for CASRPSSGQEKNEQFF.